This T cell receptor (beta chain) was profiled in a study of T cells after yellow fever vaccination. Study-wide results and limits: Booster samples showed a return of most primary-vaccination clones (around 95% CD4, 85% to 90% CD8). Though weaker, the secondary response peaked faster, on day 5 versus 15.

This clonotype was counted between two and nine times. What it recognizes is unknown. TCRdb re-analysed the 5' RACE reads in MiXCR, keeping a single row per CDR3 protein. Among more than 350,000 distinct CDR3 sequences listed, roughly 11% were seen once. The germline CDR1 and CDR2 sequences are LGHNA and YSLEER. The CDR3 has 15 residues. The V segment lost 0 bases and the J segment 7 bases; nucleotides outside the gene matches: 6. The source is a man between 18 and 29 years old who received the YFV17D yellow fever vaccine. The sequenced sample was PBMCs, obtained on the day of the first yellow fever vaccination. The V gene is TRBV4-3, the J gene TRBJ1-5; 7 bases fit TRBD1. This chain's CDR3 is CASSQEGLRGQPQHF. CDR3 bases: TGCGCCAGCAGCCAAGAAGGGCTCAGGGGGCAGCCCCAGCATTTT.